The 24 T cell receptor beta chains given below trace back to one sample, sequenced in a study of blood T cells in healthy people across ages. Combining a sample-barcoded 5' primer with a J-beta primer mix, a second PCR ran for about 6 to 11 cycles. TCRdb independently ran MiXCR on the 5' RACE reads; one entry per CDR3 protein. The data contain 750,000 to 950,000 distinct CDR3 sequences, about 48% of them singletons. The material sequenced was blood. These receptors all come from a man at least 80 years old in good health.

The rearrangement uses TRBV24-1 and TRBJ2-1; TRBD1 matches 9 bases. The length of the CDR3 is 14 residues. V lost 9 bases and J lost 4; bases outside the gene matches: 6. Looked up from germline, CDR1 is KGHDR and CDR2 is SFDVKD. This CDR3 reads CATAGTGPYNEQFF. The CDR3 DNA is TGTGCCACCGCCGGGACAGGGCCATACAATGAGCAGTTCTTC.

This clonotype was seen a few times. The chain carries TRBV29-1 and TRBJ2-1, with D perhaps matching TRBD1 or TRBD2 (5 bases each). With 3 bases removed from V and 7 bases from J, the gap between germline ends came to 19 bases. CDR3 length: 15 residues. Germline V CDR1 and CDR2: SQVTM, ANQGSEA. This CDR3 is CSVDASVLWGNEQFF. The CDR3 DNA sequence: TGCAGCGTTGATGCAAGCGTCCTTTGGGGGAATGAGCAGTTCTTC.

V usage is TRBV10-3 and J usage is TRBJ1-5; 10 positions match TRBD1. The ends lost 10 bases at V and 4 bases at J; junction bases unmatched: 4. CDR3 length: 13 residues. The germline V gene encodes CDR1 ENHRY and CDR2 SYGVKD. CDR3 residues: CATWDRGNQPQHF. CDR3 coding DNA: TGTGCCACCTGGGACAGGGGAAATCAGCCCCAGCATTTT.

In its sample, this clonotype was seen a few times. The V and J genes are TRBV20-1 and TRBJ2-1; 16 positions agree with TRBD2. The CDR3 is made up of 12 amino acids. The germline V gene has CDR1 DFQATT and CDR2 SNEGSKA (reference sequence). For the CDR3, the DNA is TGCGGAGGGACTAGCGGGAGGGGCGAGCAGTTCTTC. Its translation: CGGTSGRGEQFF.

The chain links TRBV7-2 to TRBJ2-1; TRBD2 agrees at 7 bases. The CDR3 runs 16 residues. Per the germline V gene, CDR1 is SGHTA and CDR2 is FQGNSA. V dropped 5 bases and J dropped 5; count of bases not matched to a gene: 12. CDR3 in amino acids: CASSLYSGSANNEQFF. For the CDR3, the DNA is TGTGCCAGCAGCCTCTATAGCGGGTCCGCCAACAATGAGCAGTTCTTC.

This chain uses TRBV5-5 with TRBJ2-1; 11 positions match TRBD2. CDR1 is SGHKS, CDR2 YYEKEE, per germline (reference sequence). The length of the CDR3 is 18 residues. V lost 4 bases to trimming and J lost 1 base; unmatched junction nucleotides: 10. In DNA form, the CDR3 reads TGTGCCAGCAGCCCCGGCCTAGCGGGAGGCGAATCCTACAATGAGCAGTTCTTC. Encoded protein: CASSPGLAGGESYNEQFF.

J is TRBJ2-5 and V is TRBV3-1, with a weak D call TRBD1 (5 bases). CDR1 is LGHDT and CDR2 is YNNKEL in the germline V gene (reference sequence). CDR3 length: 14 amino acids. The V gene lost 1 base and the J gene lost 5 bases, with 11 bases spanning the gap. This CDR3 reads CASSQGAGSETQYF. The CDR3 region has the DNA TGTGCCAGCAGCCAAGGAGCAGGGTCGGAGACCCAGTACTTC.

This clonotype appeared a few times. The chain has TRBV10-3 and TRBJ1-2; D not certain. This CDR3 comprises 11 residues. Trimming took 3 bases from V and 6 from J, leaving 5 bases between them. Per germline, CDR1 ENHRY and CDR2 SYGVKD. CDR3 residues: CAISDWDGYTF. In DNA form, the CDR3 reads TGTGCCATCAGTGATTGGGATGGCTACACCTTC.

In nucleotides, the CDR3 is TGTGCCAGCGGAGGGACCTCCGGTTATCGGGAGACCCAGTACTTC. Translated: CASGGTSGYRETQYF. The chain has TRBV28 and TRBJ2-7, with D perhaps TRBD2 (6 bases). The tail of the sequence fits TRBJ2-5 better, so the J call may be wrong. In germline, CDR1 is MDHEN, CDR2 SYDVKM. The CDR3 runs 15 residues.

J is TRBJ2-1 and V is TRBV2; D ambiguous. Near its end, the DNA agrees better with TRBJ2-7, so the J call may be wrong. This CDR3 has 13 amino acids. Germline loops: CDR1 SNHLY, CDR2 FYNNEI. The chain's CDR3 is CASYRAGSYEQYF. CDR3 bases: TGTGCCAGCTATAGGGCAGGATCTTACGAGCAGTACTTC.

This chain connects TRBV4-1 to TRBJ1-1; TRBD1 agrees at 8 bases. Germline CDR1 MGHRA, CDR2 YSYEKL. CDR3 length: 12 amino acids. V lost 3 bases to trimming and J lost 7 bases; unmatched junction nucleotides: 1. The CDR3 DNA sequence: TGCGCCAGCAGCCAGGACAGGGTTGAAGCTTTCTTT. Protein product: CASSQDRVEAFF.

Turning to this clonotype: One end of the junction varies from germline; a read error may be responsible. The genes are TRBV6-5 and TRBJ1-2, with 7 bases fitting TRBD1. CDR3 length: 12 residues. Germline values: CDR1 MNHEY, CDR2 SVGAGI. The CDR3 here is CASSEQGWGYTF. CDR3 nucleotides: TGTGCCAGCAGTGAACAGGGGTGGGGCTACACCTTT.

The chain recombines TRBV24-1 with TRBJ1-1; tentative D call: TRBD1 (5 bases). Germline values: CDR1 KGHDR, CDR2 SFDVKD. Trimming pared 8 bases from V and 2 bases from J, leaving 14 bases between. The CDR3 is 14 residues long. The chain's CDR3 is CATMEGRENTEAFF. CDR3 in DNA: TGTGCCACCATGGAGGGGCGCGAAAACACTGAAGCTTTCTTT.

The chain combines TRBV21-1 with TRBJ1-5; the D call of TRBD1 is as the table states it, not checked on the DNA. TRBV21-1 is given as a pseudogene. This CDR3 comprises 16 residues. This CDR3 reads CAGSKSEGVGNQPQHF. CDR3 in DNA: TGTGCCGGCAGCAAATCCGAAGGGGTAGGCAATCAGCCCCAGCATTTT.

In this sample, this clonotype turned up a few times. This rearrangement joins TRBV29-1 to TRBJ2-1; D not resolved. Germline assignment: CDR1 SQVTM and CDR2 ANQGSEA. This CDR3 region has 14 residues. The ends were cut back, 5 bases at V and 0 bases at J, with 11 bases in the middle. The CDR3 loop reads CSVIAAVSYNEQFF. CDR3 bases: TGCAGCGTTATTGCCGCTGTCTCCTACAATGAGCAGTTCTTC.

V usage is TRBV5-1 and J usage is TRBJ2-7; 12 positions agree with TRBD2. CDR1 is SGHRS, CDR2 YFSETQ, per germline. This CDR3 spans 18 amino acids. J lost 3 bases, V lost 3 bases, and 13 bases had no gene match. CDR3 bases: TGCGCCAGCAGCTCCGCTTCGGGACTAGCGGGTTGGAGCTACGAGCAGTACTTC. Protein: CASSSASGLAGWSYEQYF.

The rearrangement joins TRBV20-1 to TRBJ2-7; 10 bases are a match to TRBD2. This CDR3 has 13 amino acids. CDR1 and CDR2 (germline): DFQATT, SNEGSKA (reference sequence). The DNA of the CDR3 is TGCACCATTCGGCTAGCGGGAGAAAACGAGCAGTACTTC. As protein: CTIRLAGENEQYF.

The chain employs TRBV6-5 and TRBJ2-3; TRBD2 agrees at 9 bases. The CDR3 extends over 15 amino acids. With 6 bases clipped from V and 14 bases from J, the junction kept 18 bases outside the gene matches. Germline V gene sequence: CDR1 MNHEY, CDR2 SVGAGI. The CDR3: CASRPIAGVHRYAYF. The CDR3 bases are TGTGCCAGCAGGCCAATAGCGGGGGTGCACAGATACGCGTATTTT.

V gene TRBV2 combines with J gene TRBJ2-3; the D is unclear. Germline CDR1 and CDR2: SNHLY and FYNNEI. Trimming stripped 6 bases from V and 0 bases from J, with 13 bases between. The CDR3 loop spans 15 amino acids. CDR3 DNA: TGTGCCAGCAGGGCGCGGAACCCTAGCACAGATACGCAGTATTTT. This gives the protein CASRARNPSTDTQYF.

The V gene is TRBV27, the J gene TRBJ2-7; 10 positions agree with TRBD1. Germline loops: CDR1 MNHEY, CDR2 SMNVEV (reference sequence). The CDR3 sequence is 14 residues long. Trimming at V came to 5 bases and at J to 6 bases, leaving 7 bases not matched to a gene. The CDR3 reads CASSPGTGVAEQYF. CDR3 DNA sequence: TGTGCCAGCAGTCCAGGGACAGGGGTCGCCGAGCAGTACTTC.

This clonotype was found a few times. V and J are TRBV4-1 and TRBJ2-5; 14 nucleotides line up with TRBD2. After removal of 1 base from V and 4 bases from J, the junction contained 2 bases not matched to a gene. The CDR3 length is 16 residues. Germline V gene sequence: CDR1 MGHRA, CDR2 YSYEKL. The CDR3 is CASSQGTSGGIETQYF. Here the CDR3 DNA reads TGCGCCAGCAGCCAAGGGACTAGCGGGGGGATAGAGACCCAGTACTTC.

The sample holds a few counts of this clonotype. The chain links TRBV7-3 to TRBJ2-3; 12 bases map to TRBD2. Germline V CDR1 and CDR2: SGHTA, FQGTGA. The junction had 9 bases not matched to a gene; V was cut back by 5 bases and J by 0 bases. This CDR3 contains 18 residues. The CDR3 DNA follows: TGTGCCAGCAGCCCAGGAGCAGGGACTAGCGGGAGCACAGATACGCAGTATTTT. Its translation is CASSPGAGTSGSTDTQYF.

This chain uses TRBV4-2 with TRBJ2-3, with 12 bases aligning to TRBD2. Germline CDR1 reads LGHNA; CDR2 reads YNFKEQ. The length of the CDR3 is 16 residues. J lost 0 bases, V lost 6 bases, and 4 bases had no gene match. CDR3: CASRQLAGGSTDTQYF. CDR3 nucleotide sequence: TGTGCCAGCAGACAACTAGCGGGAGGCAGCACAGATACGCAGTATTTT.

This rearrangement joins TRBV20-1 to TRBJ2-7; D might be TRBD2 (5 bases). Germline loops: CDR1 DFQATT, CDR2 SNEGSKA (reference sequence). V dropped 6 bases and J dropped 0 bases, with 15 bases sitting between them. The CDR3 extends over 14 amino acids. Here the CDR3 reads CSAHRPEVSYEQYF. Written as DNA, the CDR3 is TGCAGTGCCCATCGCCCGGAGGTCTCCTACGAGCAGTACTTC.